This TCR beta chain comes out of a study of tumor-infiltrating lymphocytes in primary liver carcinoma. With a constant-region primer, TCR beta cDNA was made from around 530 ng of total RNA. Construction of TCR beta libraries relied on three successive nested multiplex PCR rounds employing slightly modified ARM-PCR. One entry per CDR3 protein, called by TCRdb with MiXCR from the multiplex PCR reads. The table records over 250,000 distinct CDR3 sequences, around three fifths of them present only once. For blood RNA, unsorted whole blood served as the source, and germline DNA was extracted too. Sample: peripheral blood. This receptor was identified in a woman aged 25 to 39 with primary liver carcinoma and hepatitis B virus infection.

The CDR3: CASSQDRADSTEAFF. In nucleotides, the CDR3 is TGCGCCAGCAGCCAAGATAGGGCAGATAGCACTGAAGCTTTCTTT. This sequence joins TRBV4-3 and TRBJ1-1; D is undetermined. CDR3 length equals 15 residues. Germline values: CDR1 LGHNA, CDR2 YSLEER. V lost 0 bases and J lost 4, with 12 bases in between.